Shown below are 21 T cell receptor beta chains from a single sample sequenced in a study of cytomegalovirus exposure and HLA in healthy donors. Primers: 60 Vbeta forward and 13 Jbeta reverse. The protocol was immunoSEQ multiplex PCR, while the TCRdb copy is restricted to in-frame clones and leaves out a portion. Here the sample table reports some 150,000 clones. Sequencing was done on a sample of PBMCs. The receptors were sampled from a woman younger than 35 in good health and CMV-seronegative.

The chain carries TRBV4-2 and TRBJ1-2, with D possibly matching TRBD1 (5 bases). Germline lookup yields CDR1 LGHNA and CDR2 YNFKEQ. This CDR3 has 14 amino acids. V was cut by 0 bases and J by 6 bases, with 11 bases left in between. For the CDR3, the DNA is TGTGCCAGCAGCCAAGATTTCGGGGGGGATGGCTACACCTTC. This translates into CASSQDFGGDGYTF.

The chain uses TRBV2 and TRBJ2-3; D possibly corresponds to TRBD2 (7 bases). The CDR3 is made up of 18 amino acids. Germline V gene lookup returns CDR1 SNHLY and CDR2 FYNNEI. V lost 6 bases and J 2 bases, leaving 24 bases between the germline ends. CDR3 in DNA: TGTGCCAGCAGCCCGAGCGTTACAGGCGGGGGCTACACAGATACGCAGTATTTT. It yields the protein CASSPSVTGGGYTDTQYF.

This rearrangement joins TRBV7-2 to TRBJ2-3; 10 nucleotides match TRBD2. CDR1 is SGHTA and CDR2 is FQGNSA in the germline V gene. The CDR3 extends over 16 amino acids. V trimming: 5 bases; J trimming: 4 bases; junction bases outside the gene matches: 9. The CDR3 coding sequence is TGTGCCAGCAGCAAGGGACTAGCGAGTTCGGCAGATACGCAGTATTTT. Amino acid sequence: CASSKGLASSADTQYF.

The V gene is TRBV28, the J gene TRBJ1-1, with 10 bases fitting TRBD1. Germline trimming cut 7 bases from V and 1 base from J; bases unmatched to any gene: 15. Looked up from germline, CDR1 is MDHEN and CDR2 is SYDVKM. This CDR3 has 18 residues. CDR3 protein: CASKKRRWTGGGNTEAFF. The CDR3 nucleotides are TGTGCCAGCAAAAAACGGCGATGGACAGGGGGAGGGAACACTGAAGCTTTCTTT.

The V call is TRBV19, the J call TRBJ1-6; weak D call: TRBD1 (5 bases). V shed 0 bases and J shed 7 bases, with 16 bases lying between them. CDR1 is LNHDA, CDR2 SQIVND, per germline (reference sequence). The CDR3 is made up of 17 amino acids. CDR3 DNA sequence: TGTGCCAGTAGTATAGATGGGTCAGGGAACTTCAATTCACCCCTCCACTTT. Translating gives CASSIDGSGNFNSPLHF.

The chain joins TRBV6-1 to TRBJ1-3; D remains ambiguous. Between the trimmed V and J ends, which lost 7 bases and 1 base, there was a span of 14 bases. The CDR3 contains 15 residues. Germline values: CDR1 MNHNS, CDR2 SASEGT. As DNA, the CDR3 is TGTGCCAGCAATACCCACGGGGATTCTGGAAACACCATATATTTT. This encodes CASNTHGDSGNTIYF.

The chain joins TRBV15 to TRBJ2-3, with D possibly TRBD2 on 6 matching bases. This CDR3 is 15 amino acids long. Germline V lookup: CDR1 LNHNV, CDR2 YYDKDF (reference sequence). V was shortened by 5 bases and J by 2 bases, with 14 bases between the two germline ends. The CDR3 coding sequence is TGTGCCACCAGCGCCCGAGCGGGTGCCACAGATACGCAGTATTTT. This translates into CATSARAGATDTQYF.

The chain couples TRBV15 to TRBJ2-3; D gene uncertain. The V end lost 0 bases, the J end lost 2 bases, and 9 bases lay between the germline ends. CDR3 length: 15 residues. Germline CDR1 LNHNV, CDR2 YYDKDF (reference sequence). CDR3 residues: CATSRDDKFTDTQYF. As DNA, the CDR3 is TGTGCCACCAGCAGAGATGACAAGTTCACAGATACGCAGTATTTT.

The V gene is TRBV7-6, the J gene TRBJ2-1; 7 bases fit TRBD2. Germline assignment: CDR1 SGHVS and CDR2 FNYEAQ. The CDR3 spans 15 residues. With V trimmed by 5 bases and J by 4 bases, 8 bases remained unmatched. The CDR3 nucleotides are TGTGCCAGCAGCAGAGAGGGAGGGAGGTACAATGAGCAGTTCTTC. Amino acid sequence: CASSREGGRYNEQFF. The full variable domain, completed using reference TRBV7-6 and TRBJ2-1, is GAGVSQSPRYKVTKRGQDVALRCDPISGHVSLYWYRQALGQGPEFLTYFNYEAQQDKSGLPNDRFSAERPEGSISTLTIQRTEQRDSAMYRCASSREGGRYNEQFFGPGTRLTVL.

The rearrangement uses TRBV11-1 and TRBJ2-5, with 13 bases lining up with TRBD2. Germline CDR1 SGHAT, CDR2 FQDESV (reference sequence). The CDR3 runs to 17 residues. The J segment lost 11 bases and the V segment lost 3 bases, leaving 15 bases of the junction unmatched. The CDR3 spells CASSFQAFGLAGEEQYF. In DNA, the CDR3 is TGTGCCAGCAGCTTCCAGGCCTTCGGACTAGCGGGAGAAGAGCAGTACTTC.

To note about this clone: Other DNA variants within this sample encode the same CDR3. V gene TRBV25-1 combines with J gene TRBJ1-1, with 8 bases matching TRBD1. This CDR3 spans 15 amino acids. With V trimmed by 5 bases and J by 4 bases, 9 bases remained unmatched. Per germline, CDR1 MGHDK and CDR2 SYGVNS. The DNA for the CDR3 is TGTGCCAGCAGTCCCTTTGGACAGGGCGGCACTGAAGCTTTCTTT. Amino acid sequence: CASSPFGQGGTEAFF. Looking up the rest from reference TRBV25-1 and TRBJ1-1 gives the full variable domain: EADIYQTPRYLVIGTGKKITLECSQTMGHDKMYWYQQDPGMELHLIHYSYGVNSTEKGDLSSESTVSRIRTEHFPLTLESARPSHTSQYLCASSPFGQGGTEAFFGQGTRLTVV.

This chain connects TRBV6-1 to TRBJ1-5, with 8 nucleotides matching TRBD1. V lost 4 bases to trimming and J lost 0 bases; unmatched junction nucleotides: 5. This CDR3 contains 16 residues. The germline gives CDR1 MNHNS, CDR2 SASEGT. Here the CDR3 DNA reads TGTGCCAGCAGTGCTAGACAGGGGAATAGCAATCAGCCCCAGCATTTT. Translating gives CASSARQGNSNQPQHF.

V gene TRBV5-5 combines with J gene TRBJ1-1; D possibly corresponds to TRBD1 (5 bases). The CDR3 extends over 13 amino acids. From germline, CDR1 is SGHKS and CDR2 YYEKEE (reference sequence). Trimming removed 5 bases at V and 0 bases at J, with 8 bases between. The CDR3 protein is CASRGDLNTEAFF. Written as DNA, the CDR3 is TGTGCCAGCAGAGGGGATTTGAACACTGAAGCTTTCTTT.

The chain combines TRBV5-1 with TRBJ2-7; 8 nucleotides match TRBD2. V shed 2 bases, J shed 2 bases, and the junction held 6 bases outside the gene matches. CDR1 is SGHRS and CDR2 is YFSETQ in the germline V gene. CDR3 length: 15 residues. CDR3 protein: CASSLVAGSTYEQYV. CDR3 nucleotides: TGCGCCAGCAGCTTAGTAGCGGGGTCCACCTACGAGCAGTACGTC.

This rearrangement joins TRBV6-5 to TRBJ2-1, with D uncertain. Trimming removed 2 bases at V and 8 bases at J, with 13 bases between. CDR3 length equals 14 residues. CDR1 and CDR2 from the germline V gene are MNHEY and SVGAGI. The CDR3 DNA reads as TGTGCCAGCAGTTACGAACCCGCAGGTCATGAGCAGTTCTTC. The encoded protein is CASSYEPAGHEQFF.

V is TRBV2 and J is TRBJ2-2; the D is unclear. CDR1 is SNHLY and CDR2 is FYNNEI in the germline V gene. The CDR3 runs to 15 residues. V lost 5 bases and J lost 0, with 10 bases in between. The CDR3 protein is CASSIPVPNTGELFF. CDR3 bases: TGTGCCAGCAGTATCCCGGTACCGAACACCGGGGAGCTGTTTTTT.

This chain links TRBV5-4 with TRBJ1-1; 11 bases are shared with TRBD1. CDR1 and CDR2 (germline): SGHNT, YYREEE (reference sequence). This CDR3 contains 18 residues. V shed 2 bases, J shed 1 base, and the junction held 10 bases outside the gene matches. CDR3 nucleotide sequence: TGTGCCAGCAGCTTAGGAGTGGACAGGGGGCTTTGGAACACTGAAGCTTTCTTT. Amino acid sequence: CASSLGVDRGLWNTEAFF.

The chain couples TRBV7-2 to TRBJ2-1; TRBD2 matches 7 bases. Germline V CDR1 and CDR2: SGHTA, FQGNSA. This CDR3 region has 16 residues. Trimming removed 5 bases from V and 2 bases from J; junction bases left unmatched: 9. The CDR3 here is CASSPLSGTTYNEQFF. In nucleotides, the CDR3 is TGTGCCAGCAGCCCCCTATCGGGGACTACCTACAATGAGCAGTTCTTC.

Remarks on this clone: This same CDR3 is encoded by further DNA sequences in the sample. This chain uses TRBV9 with TRBJ2-2, with 7 bases lining up with TRBD2. J gave up 4 bases and V 0 bases, and 3 bases lay outside the gene matches. In germline, CDR1 is SGDLS, CDR2 YYNGEE. CDR3 length: 15 residues. The DNA of the CDR3 is TGTGCCAGCAGCGTAGGACTAGCAGGCACCGGGGAGCTGTTTTTT. Translating it yields CASSVGLAGTGELFF.

This chain connects TRBV27 to TRBJ2-7, with D hard to call. CDR1 is MNHEY, CDR2 SMNVEV, per germline (reference sequence). CDR3 length: 13 residues. Between the trimmed V and J ends, which lost 1 base and 0 bases, there was a span of 4 bases. This CDR3 reads CASSLFSSYEQYF. The CDR3 nucleotides are TGTGCCAGCAGTTTATTCAGCTCCTACGAGCAGTACTTC.

This chain uses TRBV19 with TRBJ2-1; the match to TRBD2 covers 11 bases. Germline V gene sequence: CDR1 LNHDA, CDR2 SQIVND (reference sequence). This CDR3 region has 16 residues. Trimming at V came to 6 bases and at J to 8 bases, leaving 12 bases not matched to a gene. CDR3 residues: CASSSRSSGRGDEQFF. The CDR3 DNA sequence: TGTGCCAGTAGCTCCCGAAGTAGCGGGAGGGGCGATGAGCAGTTCTTC.